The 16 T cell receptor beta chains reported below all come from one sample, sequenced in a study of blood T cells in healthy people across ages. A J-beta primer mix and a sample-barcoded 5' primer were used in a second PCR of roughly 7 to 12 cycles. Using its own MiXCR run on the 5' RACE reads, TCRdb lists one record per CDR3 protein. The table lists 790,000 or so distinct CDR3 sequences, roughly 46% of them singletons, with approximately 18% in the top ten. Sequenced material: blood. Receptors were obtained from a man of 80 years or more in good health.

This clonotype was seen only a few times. The CDR3 region has the DNA TGTGCCAGCAGCTTCGTCAAGGGAGGGGTGAGCACAGATACGCAGTATTTT. This codes for CASSFVKGGVSTDTQYF. This rearrangement joins TRBV7-9 to TRBJ2-3; 7 bases are shared with TRBD2. This CDR3 spans 17 amino acids. Looked up from germline, CDR1 is SEHNR and CDR2 is FQNEAQ (reference sequence). The V and J ends lost 3 bases and 0 bases, in that order; junction bases with no gene match: 9.

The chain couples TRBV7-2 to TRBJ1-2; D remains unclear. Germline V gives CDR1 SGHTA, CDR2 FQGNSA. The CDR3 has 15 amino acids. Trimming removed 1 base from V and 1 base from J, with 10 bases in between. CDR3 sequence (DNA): TGTGCCAGCAGCTTAGATGGTTCAGTTAACTATGGCTACACCTTC. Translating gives CASSLDGSVNYGYTF.

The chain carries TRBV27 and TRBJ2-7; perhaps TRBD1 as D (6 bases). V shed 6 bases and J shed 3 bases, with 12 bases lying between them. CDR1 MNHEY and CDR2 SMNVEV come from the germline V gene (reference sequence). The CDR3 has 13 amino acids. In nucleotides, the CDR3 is TGTGCCAGCAGAAAGGACAGCAACTACGAGCAGTACTTC. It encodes CASRKDSNYEQYF.

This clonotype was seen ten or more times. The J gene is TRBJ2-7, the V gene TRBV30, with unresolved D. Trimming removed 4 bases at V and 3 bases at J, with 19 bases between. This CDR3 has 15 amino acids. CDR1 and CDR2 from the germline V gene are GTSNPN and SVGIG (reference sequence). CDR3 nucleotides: TGTGCCTGGACGGGTCCCCAGGACGGAGTCTACGAGCAGTACTTC. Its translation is CAWTGPQDGVYEQYF.

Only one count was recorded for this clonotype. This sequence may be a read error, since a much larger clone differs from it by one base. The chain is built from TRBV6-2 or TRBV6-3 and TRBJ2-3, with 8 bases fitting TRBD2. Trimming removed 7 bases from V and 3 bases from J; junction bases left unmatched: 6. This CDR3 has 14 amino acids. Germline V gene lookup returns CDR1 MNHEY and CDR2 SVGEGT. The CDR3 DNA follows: TGTGCCAGCAAGAAGCGGGAGAGGACAGATACGCAGTATTTT. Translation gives CASKKRERTDTQYF.

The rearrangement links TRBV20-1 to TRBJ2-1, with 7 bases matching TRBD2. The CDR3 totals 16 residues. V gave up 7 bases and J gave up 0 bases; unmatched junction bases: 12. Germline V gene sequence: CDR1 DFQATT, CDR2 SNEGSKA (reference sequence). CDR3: CSVLFRRESSYNEQFF. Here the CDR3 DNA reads TGCAGTGTATTATTTCGGCGGGAGAGCTCCTACAATGAGCAGTTCTTC.

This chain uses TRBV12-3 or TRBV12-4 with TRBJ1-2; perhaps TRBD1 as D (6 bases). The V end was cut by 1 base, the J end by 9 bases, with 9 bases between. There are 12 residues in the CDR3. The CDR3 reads CASSLGGGRYTF. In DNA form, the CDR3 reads TGTGCCAGCAGTTTAGGGGGGGGCCGCTACACCTTC.

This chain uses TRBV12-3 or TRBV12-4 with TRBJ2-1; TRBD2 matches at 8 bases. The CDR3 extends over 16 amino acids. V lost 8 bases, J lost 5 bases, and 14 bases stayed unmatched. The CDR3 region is CASAPSLAVFNNEQFF. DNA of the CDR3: TGTGCCAGCGCTCCCTCACTAGCGGTCTTCAACAATGAGCAGTTCTTC.

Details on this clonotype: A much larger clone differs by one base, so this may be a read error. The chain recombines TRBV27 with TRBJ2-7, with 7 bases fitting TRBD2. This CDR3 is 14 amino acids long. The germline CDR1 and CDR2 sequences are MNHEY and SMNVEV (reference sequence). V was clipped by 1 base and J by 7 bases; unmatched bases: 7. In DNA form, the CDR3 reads TGTGCCAGCAGTTTATTGCTAGCGGCCGGGGAGCAGTACTTC. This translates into CASSLLLAAGEQYF.

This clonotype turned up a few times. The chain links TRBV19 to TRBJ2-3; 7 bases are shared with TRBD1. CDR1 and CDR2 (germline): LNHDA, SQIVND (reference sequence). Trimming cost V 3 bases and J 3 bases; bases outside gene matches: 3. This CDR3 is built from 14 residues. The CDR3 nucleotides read TGTGCCAGTAGTATTGGGACAGCTACAGATACGCAGTATTTT. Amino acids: CASSIGTATDTQYF.

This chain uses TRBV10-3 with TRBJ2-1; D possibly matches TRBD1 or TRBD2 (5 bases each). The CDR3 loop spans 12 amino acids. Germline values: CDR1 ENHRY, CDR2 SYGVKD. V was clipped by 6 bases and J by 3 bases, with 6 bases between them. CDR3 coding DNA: TGTGCCATCAGGGGGGACTACAATGAGCAGTTCTTC. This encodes CAIRGDYNEQFF.

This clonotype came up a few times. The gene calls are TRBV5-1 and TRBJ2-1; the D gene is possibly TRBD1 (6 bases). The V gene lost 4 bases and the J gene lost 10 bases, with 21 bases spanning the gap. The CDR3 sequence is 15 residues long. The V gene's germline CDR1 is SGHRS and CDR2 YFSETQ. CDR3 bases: TGCGCCAGCAGCCAACAGGGTGGAGAGTTTGACGAGCAGTTCTTC. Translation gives CASSQQGGEFDEQFF.

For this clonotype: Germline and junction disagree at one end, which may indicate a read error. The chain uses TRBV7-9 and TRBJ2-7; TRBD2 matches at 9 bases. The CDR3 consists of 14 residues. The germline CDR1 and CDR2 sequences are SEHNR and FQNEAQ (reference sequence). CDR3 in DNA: TGTGCCAGCAGCCTGACGAGCGGGAGGTACGGGCAGTACTTC. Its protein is CASSLTSGRYGQYF.

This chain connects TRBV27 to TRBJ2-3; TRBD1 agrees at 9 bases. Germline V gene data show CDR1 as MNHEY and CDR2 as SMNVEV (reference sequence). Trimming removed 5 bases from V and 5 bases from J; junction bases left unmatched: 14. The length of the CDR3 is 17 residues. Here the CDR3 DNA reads TGTGCCAGCAGTCACTTTCAGGGACAGGGTATCGGAGATACGCAGTATTTT. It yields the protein CASSHFQGQGIGDTQYF.

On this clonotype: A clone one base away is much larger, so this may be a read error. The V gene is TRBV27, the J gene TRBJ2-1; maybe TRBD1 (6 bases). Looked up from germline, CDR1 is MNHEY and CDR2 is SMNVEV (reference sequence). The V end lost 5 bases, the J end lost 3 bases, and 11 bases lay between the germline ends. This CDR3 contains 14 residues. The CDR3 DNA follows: TGTGCCAGCAGTGTGGACAGTTTCTACAATGAGCAGTTCTTC. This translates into CASSVDSFYNEQFF.

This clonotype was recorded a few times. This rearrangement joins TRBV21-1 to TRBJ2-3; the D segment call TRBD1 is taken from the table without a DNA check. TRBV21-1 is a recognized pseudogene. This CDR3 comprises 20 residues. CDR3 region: CASSKPGQIQRGPSTDTQYF. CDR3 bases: TGTGCCAGCAGCAAGCCGGGACAGATCCAAAGGGGACCTAGCACAGATACGCAGTATTTT.